The present TCR beta chain was sequenced within a study of cytomegalovirus exposure and HLA in healthy donors. Study results and caveats: Published work reported that the classifier diagnosed cytomegalovirus status with high specificity and sensitivity. TCR beta chains numbering more than 150 were designated cytomegalovirus-associated. The TCR clusters that emerged in the first cohort tended, a later analysis found, to co-occur in the roughly 110 validation repertoires.

The table came from immunoSEQ multiplex PCR; TCRdb's copy has only in-frame clones and leaves some out. The sample has 200,000 to 250,000 clones; about 91% are singletons. About this clone itself: What it binds is not known.

Germline V lookup: CDR1 LNHNV, CDR2 YYDKDF (reference sequence). V lost 1 base, J lost 1 base, and 7 bases lay in between. CDR3 length: 15 residues. The donors were part of the validation cohort of 120 subjects. That cohort was separate from the first cohort, which comprised fewer than 800 subjects. This sequence originates from a woman under 30 in good health and CMV-seronegative. What was sequenced was PBMCs. The chain links TRBV15 to TRBJ2-2, with D unresolved. CDR3 DNA sequence: TGTGCCACCAGCAGAGTTTGGCAGAACACCGGGGAGCTGTTTTTT. It specifies CATSRVWQNTGELFF.